The text below deals with one TCR beta chain. CDR3 length equals 18 residues. The ends were cut back, 6 bases at V and 4 bases at J, with 22 bases in the middle. The germline V gene encodes CDR1 MDHEN and CDR2 SYDVKM. The data stem from a study of blood T cell repertoires in COVID-19. Background on the study: Sources were T cells, B-cell-depleted T cells, or PBMCs; the material itself was cDNA or gDNA.

Sequenced by immunoSEQ multiplex PCR; TCRdb stores in-frame clones only, minus some. The repertoire holds over 50,000 clones, with 75% to 95% as singletons. This chain joins TRBV28 and TRBJ2-6, with TRBD2 as a possible D gene (7 bases). The sequenced sample consisted of peripheral blood. The clonotype originates from a man aged 50-59 years with active COVID-19. The DNA of the CDR3 is TGTGCCAGCAGCCCGAGGGGGGGAGTAAGCCAGGGGGCCAACGTCCTGACTTTC. It encodes CASSPRGGVSQGANVLTF.